A selection of T cell receptor beta chains follows, all from one sample in a study of blood T cell repertoires in COVID-19. The data were produced by immunoSEQ multiplex PCR, yet TCRdb's version contains in-frame clones alone and is incomplete. The table lists about 120,000 clones, 65% to 90% of them singletons, with approximately 10% in the top ten. The sample taken for sequencing was peripheral blood. Receptors were obtained from a man at least 80 years old with acute or convalescent COVID-19. Each CDR3 is given with its conserved first and last residue. Each record gives: V gene, J gene, D gene, clone size, CDR3 length, CDR3 protein, CDR3 DNA. D genes are given only for firm matches. Some rows have no size entry. The others give once, few or many, or a class for an expanded clone.

TRBV5-6	TRBJ2-7	TRBD2	-	16	CASSLLGSGRFGEQYF	TGTGCCAGCAGCCTCTTGGGGAGCGGGAGATTCGGAGAGCAGTACTTC
TRBV11-2	TRBJ1-1	-	many	15	CASSPGGGTPTEAFF	TGTGCCAGCAGCCCCGGGGGGGGCACCCCCACTGAAGCTTTCTTT
TRBV5-1	TRBJ1-1	-	-	13	CASSFEGFTEAFF	TGCGCCAGCAGCTTTGAGGGTTTCACTGAAGCTTTCTTT
TRBV6-6	TRBJ2-1	-	-	12	CASSGGLLPQFF	TGTGCCAGCAGTGGCGGTCTCCTGCCACAGTTCTTC
TRBV7-7	TRBJ1-6	-	-	15	CASSSGLGPNSPLHF	TGTGCCAGCAGCTCCGGACTCGGTCCCAATTCACCCCTCCACTTT
TRBV4-1	TRBJ2-3	TRBD2	-	15	CASSQGGTNTDTQYF	TGCGCCAGCAGCCAGGGAGGGACGAACACAGATACGCAGTATTTT
TRBV29-1	TRBJ1-3	-	-	11	CSVRSKNTIYF	TGCAGCGTTCGGAGTAAAAACACCATATATTTT
TRBV25-1	TRBJ2-5	-	-	13	CARPGLVKETQYF	TGTGCCAGACCTGGTCTAGTCAAAGAGACCCAGTACTTC
TRBV6-6	TRBJ2-5	TRBD2	once	15	CASSYGTSGRETQYF	TGTGCCAGCAGTTATGGGACTAGCGGGCGTGAGACCCAGTACTTC
TRBV5-1	TRBJ1-1	-	few	14	CASSLQGVGTEAFF	TGCGCCAGCAGCTTGCAAGGGGTCGGTACTGAAGCTTTCTTT
TRBV14	TRBJ1-2	TRBD1	-	15	CASSQEGQGARGYTF	TGTGCCAGCAGCCAAGAGGGACAGGGGGCGCGTGGCTACACCTTC
TRBV5-4	TRBJ1-1	-	-	13	CASSLAGPPEAFF	TGTGCCAGCAGCTTGGCGGGTCCCCCTGAAGCTTTCTTT
TRBV5-1	TRBJ2-3	-	-	16	CASSATGTRSTDTQYF	TGCGCCAGCAGCGCAACCGGGACAAGGAGCACAGATACGCAGTATTTT
TRBV11-2	TRBJ1-4	-	-	15	CASSLDLQGNEKLFF	TGTGCCAGCAGCTTAGATCTACAGGGTAATGAAAAACTGTTTTTT
TRBV18	TRBJ1-4	TRBD1	-	13	CASSPDRGEKLFF	TGTGCCAGCTCACCGGACAGGGGTGAAAAACTGTTTTTT
TRBV6-4	TRBJ2-7	TRBD2	-	16	CASSDSTAGANYEQYF	TGTGCCAGCAGTGACTCGACAGCGGGAGCCAATTACGAGCAGTACTTC
TRBV7-3	TRBJ1-1	TRBD1	-	15	CASSLGTGVNTEAFF	TGTGCCAGCAGCCTAGGGACAGGGGTGAACACTGAAGCTTTCTTT
TRBV10-3	TRBJ1-1	-	-	15	CAISEGTSGQTEAFF	TGTGCCATCAGTGAGGGGACCTCGGGACAAACTGAAGCTTTCTTT
TRBV3-1/TRBV3-2	TRBJ1-5	-	-	15	CASSPTVNSNQPQHF	TGTGCCAGCAGCCCGACAGTTAATAGCAATCAGCCCCAGCATTTT
TRBV7-3	TRBJ1-2	-	-	13	CASSLNPDYGYTF	TGTGCCAGCAGCTTAAATCCCGACTATGGCTACACCTTC
TRBV29-1	TRBJ1-5	-	-	13	CSVGEGAGQPQHF	TGCAGCGTTGGTGAAGGGGCGGGGCAGCCCCAGCATTTT
TRBV6-5	TRBJ1-6	-	once	16	CASSYRVQGPRSPLHF	TGTGCCAGCAGTTACAGGGTGCAGGGTCCTCGATCACCCCTCCACTTT
TRBV5-1	TRBJ2-3	TRBD2	-	14	CASSSGGLGNTQYF	TGCGCCAGCAGCAGCGGGGGGTTGGGAAATACGCAGTATTTT
TRBV4-3	TRBJ2-1	TRBD2	-	15	CASSLLAGDLNEQFF	TGCGCCAGCAGTCTACTAGCGGGAGATCTGAATGAGCAGTTCTTC